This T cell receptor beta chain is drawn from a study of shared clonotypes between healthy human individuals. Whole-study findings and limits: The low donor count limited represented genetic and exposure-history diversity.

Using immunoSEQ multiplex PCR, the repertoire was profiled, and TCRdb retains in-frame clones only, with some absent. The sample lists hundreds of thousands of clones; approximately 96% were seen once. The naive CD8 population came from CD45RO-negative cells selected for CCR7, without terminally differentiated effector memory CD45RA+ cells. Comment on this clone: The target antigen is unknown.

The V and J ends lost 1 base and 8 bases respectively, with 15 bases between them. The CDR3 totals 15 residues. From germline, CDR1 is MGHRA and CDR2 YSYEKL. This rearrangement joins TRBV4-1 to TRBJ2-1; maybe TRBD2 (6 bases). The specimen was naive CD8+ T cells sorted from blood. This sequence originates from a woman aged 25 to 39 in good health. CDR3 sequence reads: CASSQGVAVGDEQFF. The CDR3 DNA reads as TGCGCCAGCAGCCAAGGGGTAGCGGTAGGCGATGAGCAGTTCTTC.